This TCR beta chain was recorded in a study of T cell responses to AZD1222 COVID-19 vaccine. Broader study findings: The breadth and depth of Spike-specific TCRs increased once two AZD1222 doses had been given. Among those given AZD1222, only 6 or 7 were seropositive at baseline.

A single count supports this clone. The antigen is not known. Repertoires were generated with immunoSEQ multiplex PCR, while TCRdb's copy carries only in-frame clones and drops some. The sample records under 200,000 clones, 88% being singletons. Pooled together were second doses at about 4 or about 12 weeks. This clonotype was sampled from an adult who received the AZD1222 COVID-19 vaccine. Sequenced material: peripheral blood, taken 28 days after the second AZD1222 dose.

In nucleotides, the CDR3 is TGTGCCAGCAGTTACTCTGGCGGCACCTCCTACAATGAGCAGTTCTTC. Translated, it gives CASSYSGGTSYNEQFF. The chain has TRBV6-5 and TRBJ2-1, with no clear D. The germline V gene has CDR1 MNHEY and CDR2 SVGAGI. The V end lost 0 bases, the J end lost 0 bases, and 9 bases lay between the germline ends. This CDR3 has 16 amino acids.